The 7 T cell receptor beta chains in this list originate from one sample, sequenced in a study of siplizumab effects on memory and regulatory T cells (dated by TCRdb to between 2018 and 2021). Receptor libraries were prepared by the immunoSEQ multiplex PCR assay. The table comes from immuneACCESS by way of TCRdb, which keeps in-frame sequences with V and J called. Part of the clones is missing from these tables; in studies checked, under half for an unresolved V gene and the rest for unknown reasons. The sample profile shows nearly 85,000 clones; about nine tenths of them were found once. The top ten hold approximately 1.4% of the sample. Sequences were obtained from Tregs sorted from blood. These TCRs come from a human donor in good health.

This clone was found once. The chain carries TRBV7-3 and TRBJ2-2; D uncertain. Germline CDR1 reads SGHTA; CDR2 reads FQGTGA. The germline V and J ends were trimmed by 2 bases and 5 bases, with 9 bases remaining between them. CDR3 length equals 14 residues. CDR3 DNA: TGTGCCAGCAGCTTAGGTTGGGGAACCGGGGAGCTGTTTTTT. Residues: CASSLGWGTGELFF.

The rearrangement uses TRBV6-6 and TRBJ2-5, with D tentatively TRBD1 or TRBD2 (5 bases each). The V end lost 2 bases, the J end lost 3 bases, and 10 bases lay between the germline ends. The germline V gene encodes CDR1 MNHNY and CDR2 SVGAGI (reference sequence). The CDR3 runs 14 residues. The CDR3: CASSYVVGEETQYF. The DNA for the CDR3 is TGTGCCAGCAGTTACGTCGTGGGGGAAGAGACCCAGTACTTC.

The chain joins TRBV7-2 to TRBJ2-7; 11 bases align to TRBD2. With V trimmed by 4 bases and J by 3 bases, 5 bases remained unmatched. Germline values: CDR1 SGHTA, CDR2 FQGNSA. CDR3 length: 15 residues. The CDR3 sequence is CASSWNSGGGYEQYF. CDR3 bases: TGTGCCAGCAGCTGGAATAGCGGGGGGGGCTACGAGCAGTACTTC.

This chain uses TRBV28 with TRBJ2-2; D gene ambiguous. Germline CDR1 reads MDHEN; CDR2 reads SYDVKM. Trimming removed 3 bases at V and 6 bases at J, with 8 bases between. This CDR3 is 13 amino acids long. CDR3: CASSFSTPGELFF. The CDR3 coding sequence is TGTGCCAGCAGTTTTTCAACACCCGGGGAGCTGTTTTTT.

The CDR3 spells CASSPGQGAPTDTQYF. CDR3 in DNA: TGTGCCAGCAGCCCTGGGCAGGGGGCACCCACAGATACGCAGTATTTT. The chain uses TRBV7-7 and TRBJ2-3, with 8 bases lining up with TRBD1. Unmatched junction bases numbered 9, after V lost 5 bases and J lost 2 bases. The CDR3 consists of 16 residues. Germline-derived CDR1 and CDR2 are SSHAT and FNYEAQ (reference sequence).

The genes are TRBV11-3 and TRBJ2-2; TRBD2 might be the D (5 bases). The CDR3 is made up of 15 amino acids. Trimming removed 5 bases at V and 4 bases at J, with 14 bases between. Germline CDR1 and CDR2: SGHNT and YENEEA. CDR3 protein: CASSQGLGPTGELFF. CDR3 DNA: TGTGCCAGCAGCCAAGGACTGGGCCCCACCGGGGAGCTGTTTTTT.

This clone was seen a handful of times. The rearrangement links TRBV19 to TRBJ1-2; D is unresolved. Trimming shortened V by 3 bases and J by 1 base, and 12 bases separated the two germline ends. This CDR3 has 15 residues. Germline loops: CDR1 LNHDA, CDR2 SQIVND (reference sequence). In DNA, the CDR3 is TGTGCCAGTAGTATTGGGTCATGGGGTAACTATGGCTACACCTTC. Protein product: CASSIGSWGNYGYTF.